This T cell receptor beta chain was retrieved from a study of shared clonotypes between healthy human individuals. General study points: Sampling was confined to blood; repertoires within tissues likely differ.

With 1 base removed from V and 4 bases from J, the gap between germline ends came to 14 bases. This CDR3 is 16 amino acids long. Germline values: CDR1 SEHNR, CDR2 FQNEAQ (reference sequence). Note on this clone: The antigen remains undetermined. Additional DNA sequences in this sample encode the identical CDR3.

Sequencing was at deep level. The data were produced by immunoSEQ multiplex PCR, yet TCRdb's version contains in-frame clones alone and is incomplete. The sample has 2 million to 2.5 million clones, about 95% seen once. In the naive CD8 group, cells lacked CD45RO and were positively selected for CCR7, so terminally differentiated effector memory CD45RA+ cells were left out. The clonotype originates from a man younger than 30 in good health. Sequences were obtained from naive CD8+ T cells sorted from blood. V and J are TRBV7-9 and TRBJ2-1; possibly TRBD1 or TRBD2 for D (7 bases each). CDR3 coding DNA: TGTGCCAGCAGCTTAGGAGGCAGGGGGGGATACAATGAGCAGTTCTTC. Translating gives CASSLGGRGGYNEQFF.